The clone carrying this T cell receptor beta chain showed up just a few times. Germline V lookup: CDR1 MRHNA, CDR2 SNTAGT. This CDR3 is 14 amino acids long. V was shortened by 6 bases and J by 9 bases, with 17 bases between the two germline ends. This specimen belongs to a study of blood T cell repertoires in COVID-19. About the research overall: Samples of COVID-19 (acute and convalescent) were obtained from the United States, Italy and Spain. Sample material is recorded as cDNA or gDNA derived from T cells, B-cell-depleted T cells, or PBMCs.

Methods used by the authors: Amplification with reference gene primers provided the estimates of nucleated cell counts. Using immunoSEQ multiplex PCR, the repertoire was profiled, and TCRdb retains in-frame clones only, with some absent. Clonal size and the V and J genes are those of that table, whereas D and trimming came from the DNA. The sample lists 150,000 or so clones, around nine tenths occurring once. Seattle patients were enrolled while actively infected and followed longitudinally. This TCR came from a woman aged 70-85 years with COVID-19, enrolled during active disease. This chain links TRBV6-4 with TRBJ2-2; D is perhaps TRBD2 (5 bases). The sample taken for sequencing was peripheral blood. The CDR3 nucleotides read TGTGCCAGCAGAGCCACGTTAGCGACGCGGGAGCTGTTTTTT. It yields the protein CASRATLATRELFF.